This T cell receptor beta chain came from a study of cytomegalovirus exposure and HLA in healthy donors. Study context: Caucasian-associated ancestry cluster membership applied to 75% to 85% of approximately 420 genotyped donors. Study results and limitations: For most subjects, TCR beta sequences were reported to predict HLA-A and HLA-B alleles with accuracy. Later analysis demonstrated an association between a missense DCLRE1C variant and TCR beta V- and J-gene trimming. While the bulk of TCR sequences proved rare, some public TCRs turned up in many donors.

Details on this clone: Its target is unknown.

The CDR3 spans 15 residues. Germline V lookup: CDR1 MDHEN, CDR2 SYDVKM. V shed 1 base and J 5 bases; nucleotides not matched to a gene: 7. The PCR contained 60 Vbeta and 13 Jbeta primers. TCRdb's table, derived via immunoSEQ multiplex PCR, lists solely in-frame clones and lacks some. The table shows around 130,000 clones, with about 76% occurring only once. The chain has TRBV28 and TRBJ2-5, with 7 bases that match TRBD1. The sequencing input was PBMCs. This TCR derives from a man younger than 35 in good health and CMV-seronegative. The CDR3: CASSLSPGGRETQYF. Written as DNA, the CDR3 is TGTGCCAGCAGTTTATCCCCAGGGGGAAGGGAGACCCAGTACTTC.